The present T cell receptor (beta chain) was sequenced within a study of human T cells and chemical hapten exposure. On the study more broadly: Upper inner arm skin measuring approximately 2 cm by approximately 2 cm received 2% DPC for sensitization. 0.01% DPC was applied to the upper back in patch tests, which were read at 6 days. The patient population, which was mostly female, had alopecia areata, totalis or universalis.

This clonotype was recorded at least ten times. Its antigen is unknown. Time point in this sample: pre-sensitization, week 0. Documented treatment: therapeutic diphenylcyclopropenone sensitization with weekly scalp DPC. TCRdb recomputed calls from the RACE reads with MiXCR, one row per CDR3 protein. This table holds 85,000 to 120,000 distinct CDR3 sequences, 9.5% to 15% found once. Study-level findings and limits: Large CDR3 similarity clusters arose significantly more often from expanded TCRs than from controls.

Trimming pared 2 bases from V and 4 bases from J, leaving 14 bases between. CDR1 and CDR2 from the germline V gene are SGHTA and FQGNSA. This CDR3 contains 15 residues. The sample in question was whole blood, obtained in connection with sensitization to the hapten diphenylcyclopropenone (DPC). This clonotype originated in a woman in her 50s with alopecia areata. Some clones in this sample may be carry-over from other donors' samples. J is TRBJ2-5 and V is TRBV7-2, with D tentatively TRBD1 or TRBD2 (5 bases each). The CDR3 spells CASSLLGSGPETQYF. CDR3 bases: TGTGCCAGCAGCTTACTGGGCTCGGGGCCAGAGACCCAGTACTTC. Combining the CDR3 with reference TRBV7-2 and TRBJ2-5 gives the whole variable domain GAGVSQSPSNKVTEKGKDVELRCDPISGHTALYWYRQSLGQGLEFLIYFQGNSAPDKSGLPSDRFSAERTGGSVSTLTIQRTQQEDSAVYLCASSLLGSGPETQYFGPGTRLLVL.